A selection of T cell receptor beta chains follows, all from one sample in a study of T cells in Graves' hyperthyroidism and ophthalmopathy. TCRdb used MiXCR to reprocess the multiplex PCR reads, holding one entry per CDR3 protein. This sample yields some 650,000 distinct CDR3 sequences, of which around 16% are seen a single time; around 3.5% belongs to the top ten. Sequencing was carried out using blood. Receptor source: a woman in her 40s with Graves' ophthalmopathy. Each CDR3 is given with its conserved first and last residue. D genes are given only for firm matches. Clone size is not always given. Where it is, it says once, few, many or a class for expanded clones.

j_call,d_call,v_call,clone_size,cdr3_nt,cdr3_aa
TRBJ2-3,NA,TRBV20-1,many,TGCAGTGCTGGCCCTCCGGGGCCAGATACGCAGTATTTT,CSAGPPGPDTQYF
TRBJ1-3,NA,TRBV10-2,many,TGCGCCAGCAGTGATGGAAACACCATATATTTT,CASSDGNTIYF
TRBJ2-7,NA,TRBV10-2,few,TGCGCCAGCTTCGGGGTTCTTCCCGGCGGGGAGGCCGAGCAGTACTTC,CASFGVLPGGEAEQYF
TRBJ2-7,NA,TRBV5-1,few,TGCGCCAGCAGCTCCCGGGACCCAGCCTACGAGCAGTACTTC,CASSSRDPAYEQYF
TRBJ2-1,TRBD1,TRBV20-1,many,TGCAGTGCTCGATACAGGGGGCACAACAATGAGCAGTTCTTC,CSARYRGHNNEQFF
TRBJ1-1,TRBD1,TRBV5-1,few,TGCGCCAGCAGCCTTCGGACAGGGGAGCTAGAAGCTTTCTTT,CASSLRTGELEAFF
TRBJ2-1,NA,TRBV20-1,few,TGCAGTGCTAGCGGCAGGGATGAGCAGTTCTTC,CSASGRDEQFF
TRBJ1-3,NA,TRBV7-9,NA,TGTGCCAGCAGTCCGGGACCCGGTTACACCATATATTTT,CASSPGPGYTIYF
TRBJ1-1,TRBD1,TRBV2,many,TGTGCCAGCACTACCCCGAGGGACAGACGGACTCGGGCAACTGAAGCTTTCTTT,CASTTPRDRRTRATEAFF
TRBJ1-5,NA,TRBV7-3,many,TGTGCCAGCAGCCTCAACAGTCATCAGCCCCAGCATTTT,CASSLNSHQPQHF
TRBJ2-3,TRBD2,TRBV6-1,few,TGTGCCAGCAGTGAGGCTAGCGGGGGGGCCGCAGATACGCAGTATTTT,CASSEASGGAADTQYF
TRBJ1-2,NA,TRBV2,many,TGTGCCAGCAGAACCGCGGGGGGCAGCTATGGCTACACCTTC,CASRTAGGSYGYTF
TRBJ2-7,TRBD2,TRBV5-6,few,TGTGCCAGCAGCAAGGGACTAGCGGCCAACTACGAGCAGTACTTC,CASSKGLAANYEQYF
TRBJ2-3,NA,TRBV5-1,many,TGCGCCAGCAGCCTCTCGGGGTCCCTCACAGATACGCAGTATTTT,CASSLSGSLTDTQYF
TRBJ2-1,TRBD2,TRBV7-2,many,TGTGCCAGCAGCTTACTCCCGGGACTAGCAGGAAACGAGCAGTTCTTC,CASSLLPGLAGNEQFF
TRBJ2-7,TRBD2,TRBV4-2,NA,TGTGCCAGCAGCCAAGATCCGGGAGGGCCCTACGAGCAGTACTTC,CASSQDPGGPYEQYF
TRBJ1-4,TRBD1,TRBV7-9,NA,TGTGCCAGCAGCTATCGGACAGGGTTTGAAAAACTGTTTTTT,CASSYRTGFEKLFF
TRBJ2-3,NA,TRBV6-2/TRBV6-3,many,TGTGCCAGCAGTTACCCATCACATACGCAGTATTTT,CASSYPSHTQYF
TRBJ2-2,NA,TRBV9,many,TGTGCCAGCAGCAACCGACAGAACACCGGGGAGCTGTTTTTT,CASSNRQNTGELFF
TRBJ2-3,NA,TRBV9,many,TGTGCCAGCAGCGTAGGTATTTATAGCACAGATACGCAGTATTTT,CASSVGIYSTDTQYF
TRBJ2-5,NA,TRBV6-1,few,TGTGCCAGCACCCAACGGGATTACCAAGAGACCCAGTACTTC,CASTQRDYQETQYF
TRBJ2-5,TRBD1,TRBV9,NA,TGTGCCAGCAGCGTAGCCGGACAGGGGTTTGAGACCCAGTACTTC,CASSVAGQGFETQYF
TRBJ1-1,NA,TRBV3-1,many,TGTGCCAGCAGGAATAACATGGGGCAGAACACTGAAGCTTTCTTT,CASRNNMGQNTEAFF
TRBJ2-5,NA,TRBV7-9,NA,TGTGCCAGCAGCTTCGGGACATTCGGGGAGACCCAGTACTTC,CASSFGTFGETQYF
TRBJ2-1,NA,TRBV11-2,few,TGTGCCAGCAGCTCCTTAAACAATGAGCAGTTCTTC,CASSSLNNEQFF
TRBJ1-2,NA,TRBV28,many,TGTGCCAGCAGTCCATCCGATTATGGCTACACCTTC,CASSPSDYGYTF
TRBJ2-7,NA,TRBV7-8,few,TGTGCCAGCAGCTTAAGTACTAGTAACGAGCAGTACTTC,CASSLSTSNEQYF
TRBJ1-2,TRBD1,TRBV24-1,few,TGTGCCACCAGTGAAGGCGGGACAGCCTACTATGGCTACACCTTC,CATSEGGTAYYGYTF
TRBJ1-4,TRBD1,TRBV10-3,few,TGTGCCACCAGGCCTAGACAGGGCCCTAATGAAAAACTGTTTTTT,CATRPRQGPNEKLFF
TRBJ2-5,TRBD1,TRBV7-8,many,TGTGCCAGCAGCTCGCTCCGGGACAGGGTCACCCAGACCCAGTACTTC,CASSSLRDRVTQTQYF
TRBJ1-5,NA,TRBV6-2/TRBV6-3,NA,TGTGCCAGCAGTGAGTCGACCGGGGGAAACAATCAGCCCCAGCATTTT,CASSESTGGNNQPQHF
TRBJ2-2,TRBD2,TRBV11-2,many,TGTGCCAGCAGCTCTCCTAGCGGATTGAACACCGGGGAGCTGTTTTTT,CASSSPSGLNTGELFF
TRBJ2-1,TRBD2,TRBV4-1,few,TGCGCCAGCAGCCAAGATCCTGGACTAGCGGGGGGTGAGCAGTTCTTC,CASSQDPGLAGGEQFF
TRBJ2-7,NA,TRBV20-1,many,TGCAGTGCCCCTCCCGGGGGACTTAACTACGAGCAGTACTTC,CSAPPGGLNYEQYF
TRBJ1-5,NA,TRBV10-3,few,TGTGCCATCAGTGAGTCGGCAGCGGCGGGGCCCCAGCATTTT,CAISESAAAGPQHF
TRBJ1-6,NA,TRBV4-1,few,TGCGCCAGCAGCCAGTATTGGAGCTCCTATAATTCACCCCTCCACTTT,CASSQYWSSYNSPLHF
TRBJ1-2,NA,TRBV7-9,few,TGTGCCAGCAGCTTAGGTCCGTCTGGCTACACCTTC,CASSLGPSGYTF
TRBJ2-1,NA,TRBV20-1,many,TGCAGTGCTAGAGATATGGACAGACCTAGCTCCTACAATGAGCAGTTCTTC,CSARDMDRPSSYNEQFF
TRBJ2-3,TRBD2,TRBV28,many,TGTGCCAGCAAAGAGAGCCTAGCGGGAGGTACAGATACGCAGTATTTT,CASKESLAGGTDTQYF
TRBJ2-5,NA,TRBV2,many,TGTGCCAGCGCCCCCGGAGCCGGATTCCAAGAGACCCAGTACTTC,CASAPGAGFQETQYF
TRBJ2-2,NA,TRBV2,many,TGTGCCAGCAGCCCCAGGCTCGGGGAGCTGTTTTTT,CASSPRLGELFF
TRBJ2-7,NA,TRBV3-1,many,TGTGCCAGCAGCCAACAGAGGGGGTTCTACGAGCAGTACTTC,CASSQQRGFYEQYF
TRBJ2-5,NA,TRBV7-9,many,TGTGCCAGCAGCTTAAACGGGATAGGAGAGACCCAGTACTTC,CASSLNGIGETQYF
TRBJ1-4,TRBD1,TRBV7-9,few,TGTGCCAGCAGTAAAACCGGGACAGGCCCTAATGAAAAACTGTTTTTT,CASSKTGTGPNEKLFF
TRBJ2-3,NA,TRBV20-1,few,TGCAGTGCTAGAGATCAAGGAGCGGCAACTAGCACAGATACGCAGTATTTT,CSARDQGAATSTDTQYF
TRBJ1-1,NA,TRBV27,many,TGTGCCAGCAGGGAGGGCATGAACACTGAAGCTTTCTTT,CASREGMNTEAFF
TRBJ1-1,NA,TRBV19,many,TGTGCCAGTAGTTCACAGGTGAACACTGAAGCTTTCTTT,CASSSQVNTEAFF
TRBJ1-5,NA,TRBV20-1,NA,TGCAGTGCTAGGCGAACGGGAAGCAATCAGCCCCAGCATTTT,CSARRTGSNQPQHF
TRBJ1-5,NA,TRBV28,NA,TGTGCCAGCAGTCGAGGGGGGGCCAGCAATCAGCCCCAGCATTTT,CASSRGGASNQPQHF